The clone carrying this T cell receptor beta chain was observed a handful of times. No antigen is known for it. The CDR3 has 15 amino acids. With 1 base removed from V and 4 bases from J, the gap between germline ends came to 13 bases. Germline values: CDR1 MNHNY, CDR2 SVGAGI (reference sequence). Then a second PCR, running about 7 to 11 cycles, was carried out with a sample-barcoded 5' primer and a J-beta primer mix. TCRdb called the 5' RACE reads again in MiXCR, with one record for every CDR3 protein. This table has 1.5 million to 2 million distinct CDR3 sequences, 34% appearing once. The sample originates from a study of blood T cells in healthy people across ages. Study-wide points: When set beside aged donors, long-lived donors presented more naive CD4+ cells and higher diversity.

Sample: blood. The rearrangement links TRBV6-6 to TRBJ1-1; D remains unclear. The origin of this receptor is a woman aged 30 to 39 in good health. In nucleotides, the CDR3 is TGTGCCAGCAGTTACTATAGGTCCGAGGGCACTGAAGCTTTCTTT. Its translation is CASSYYRSEGTEAFF.